These 18 T cell receptor beta chains came from one sample sequenced in a study of CXCR3-negative and CXCR3-positive naive CD8 T cells. Study-wide results and caveats: CXCR3-positive naive cells carried more hydrophobic TRB CDR3s than CXCR3-negative naive cells did.

These TCRs are of unknown antigen specificity. TRB cDNA was prepared as libraries by UMI-labeled 5' RACE. TCRdb reprocessed the 5' RACE reads and keeps a single row for each CDR3 protein, giving no DNA. The sample includes 100,000 to 150,000 distinct CDR3 sequences. The specimen sequenced was naive CXCR3+ CD8+ T cells from blood. Indicated subset: CD45RO-CCR7+CD27+CD95- naive CD8+ T cells expressing CXCR3 (TNR3+). Source of these receptors: a human donor in good health. Some clones in this sample may be carry-over from other donors' samples.

V gene TRBV28 combines with J gene TRBJ2-7; TCRdb outputs TRBD2, but without DNA this stays unchecked. In germline, CDR1 is MDHEN, CDR2 SYDVKM. The CDR3 length is 18 residues. Here the CDR3 reads CASSSTTSTSYSSYEQYF.

This chain uses TRBV28 with TRBJ2-7; TCRdb designates TRBD1, a call that cannot be tested without DNA. CDR1 is MDHEN and CDR2 is SYDVKM in the germline V gene. This CDR3 comprises 12 residues. CDR3: CASNRGINEQYF.

The V gene is TRBV29-1, the J gene TRBJ2-7; checking the TCRdb D call of TRBD2 is not possible without DNA. Germline V lookup: CDR1 SQVTM, CDR2 ANQGSEA. CDR3 size: 13 residues. The chain's CDR3 is CSVGTSVSHEQYF.

J is TRBJ1-1 and V is TRBV12-5. The germline CDR1 and CDR2 sequences are LGHNT and FRNRAP. The CDR3 covers 15 residues. CDR3 in amino acids: CAGGLALEANTEAFF.

The chain uses TRBV7-2 and TRBJ1-6; as DNA is missing, the TRBD1 call by TCRdb cannot be tested. Germline V CDR1 and CDR2: SGHTA, FQGNSA. The CDR3 sequence is 15 residues long. The CDR3 region is CASSLDRGPNSPLHF.

The chain carries TRBV9 and TRBJ2-4; TCRdb selects TRBD2, and the lack of DNA leaves this call unchecked. CDR1 is SGDLS, CDR2 YYNGEE, per germline. The CDR3 has 13 residues. The CDR3 is CASSVGGNDIQYF.

The chain employs TRBV11-2 and TRBJ2-3. The CDR3 runs to 12 residues. The germline CDR1 and CDR2 sequences are SGHAT and FQNNGV. CDR3: CASGLVSDTQYF.

The rearrangement uses TRBV28 and TRBJ2-5; as DNA is missing, the TRBD1 call by TCRdb cannot be tested. CDR1 and CDR2 (germline): MDHEN, SYDVKM. The CDR3 is made up of 14 amino acids. The CDR3 sequence: CASSFPGGQETQYF.

The chain carries TRBV6-6 and TRBJ1-1. This CDR3 is built from 15 residues. Germline values: CDR1 MNHNY, CDR2 SVGAGI (reference sequence). The CDR3 sequence is CASIDGGRSGTEAFF.

V usage is TRBV4-1 and J usage is TRBJ2-1; absent DNA, TCRdb's TRBD1 call cannot be checked. The CDR3 length is 15 residues. CDR1 and CDR2 from the germline V gene are MGHRA and YSYEKL. The CDR3 spells CASSSGQANTNEQFF.

The chain carries TRBV7-9 and TRBJ1-4; absent DNA, TCRdb's TRBD1 call cannot be checked. The CDR3 length is 14 residues. Germline V gene data show CDR1 as SEHNR and CDR2 as FQNEAQ (reference sequence). The CDR3 region is CASRRDTFTEKLFF.

This chain links TRBV5-1 with TRBJ1-1; TCRdb lists TRBD1, though no DNA is available to test this call. Germline CDR1 and CDR2: SGHRS and YFSETQ. CDR3 size: 15 residues. The chain's CDR3 is CASSPEQGARSEAFF. The complete variable domain, with remaining parts taken from reference TRBV5-1 and TRBJ1-1, reads KAGVTQTPRYLIKTRGQQVTLSCSPISGHRSVSWYQQTPGQGLQFLFEYFSETQRNKGNFPGRFSGRQFSNSRSEMNVSTLELGDSALYLCASSPEQGARSEAFFGQGTRLTVV.

The chain uses TRBV6-4 and TRBJ2-1; TCRdb returns TRBD2, unconfirmable since there is no DNA. The CDR3 extends over 15 amino acids. Germline V gene lookup returns CDR1 MRHNA and CDR2 SNTAGT. CDR3 amino acids: CASSDTTSGGKEQFF.

CDR3 residues: CSARGGGTDTQYF. The chain is built from TRBV29-1 and TRBJ2-3; TCRdb selects TRBD1, and the lack of DNA leaves this call unchecked. CDR3 length: 13 amino acids. CDR1 SQVTM and CDR2 ANQGSEA come from the germline V gene.

The chain is built from TRBV4-2 and TRBJ1-1. CDR1 and CDR2 from the germline V gene are LGHNA and YNFKEQ. This CDR3 region has 14 residues. This CDR3 is CASSQDIRYTEAFF.

V gene TRBV29-1 combines with J gene TRBJ2-7; the TRBD2 assignment by TCRdb is unverifiable without DNA. CDR1 and CDR2 from the germline V gene are SQVTM and ANQGSEA. This CDR3 has 15 amino acids. The CDR3 loop reads CSVELAGDISYEQYF.

J is TRBJ1-2 and V is TRBV6-2 or TRBV6-3; TCRdb returns TRBD1, unconfirmable since there is no DNA. This CDR3 is 13 amino acids long. Germline assignment: CDR1 MNHEY and CDR2 SVGEGT. CDR3 protein: CASRGQEIYGYTF.

This chain joins TRBV7-9 and TRBJ2-7. CDR3 size: 14 residues. Germline loops: CDR1 SEHNR, CDR2 FQNEAQ (reference sequence). CDR3 region: CASSFTADTYEQYF. Full variable domain (missing parts from reference TRBV7-9 and TRBJ2-7): DTGVSQNPRHKITKRGQNVTFRCDPISEHNRLYWYRQTLGQGPEFLTYFQNEAQLEKSRLLSDRFSAERPKGSFSTLEIQRTEQGDSAMYLCASSFTADTYEQYFGPGTRLTVT.